A selection of T cell receptor beta chains follows, all from one sample in a study of shared clonotypes between healthy human individuals. Clones were sequenced by immunoSEQ multiplex PCR, and TCRdb holds only the in-frame ones, with some missing. The sample has 2,500,000 or so clones; roughly nine tenths are singletons. The sequenced sample consisted of naive CD4+ T cells sorted from blood. The receptors were gathered from a man aged 18 to 30 in good health. CDR3s include the opening cysteine and the closing phenylalanine or tryptophan. Fields, in order: V gene, D gene, J gene, CDR3 length, CDR3 DNA, CDR3 protein. The D gene is left open where the match is weak.

V gene: TRBV19
D gene: -
J gene: TRBJ1-2
CDR3 length: 14
CDR3 DNA: TGTGCCAGTAAACCCGGTCGGATCTCCTATGGCTACACCTTC
CDR3 protein: CASKPGRISYGYTF

V gene: TRBV7-6
D gene: -
J gene: TRBJ2-1
CDR3 length: 14
CDR3 DNA: TGTGCCAGCAGCTTTGCCCGCCACTACAATGAGCAGTTCTTC
CDR3 protein: CASSFARHYNEQFF

V gene: TRBV6-5
D gene: -
J gene: TRBJ1-1
CDR3 length: 11
CDR3 DNA: TGTGCCAGCAGTAATACACGGGAAGCTTTCTTT
CDR3 protein: CASSNTREAFF

V gene: TRBV7-2
D gene: -
J gene: TRBJ2-7
CDR3 length: 13
CDR3 DNA: TGTGCCAGCAGCTTAGCTAGGCCCTACGAGCAGTACTTC
CDR3 protein: CASSLARPYEQYF

V gene: TRBV9
D gene: TRBD1
J gene: TRBJ1-5
CDR3 length: 15
CDR3 DNA: TGTGCCAGCAGCGTAGAGAGGACAGGGTATCAGCCCCAGCATTTT
CDR3 protein: CASSVERTGYQPQHF

V gene: TRBV12-2
D gene: -
J gene: TRBJ2-1
CDR3 length: 16
CDR3 DNA: TGTGCAAGTCGCTTACGTCAAAGCGGGGGTAACAATGAGCAGTTCTTC
CDR3 protein: CASRLRQSGGNNEQFF

V gene: TRBV5-4
D gene: TRBD1
J gene: TRBJ1-1
CDR3 length: 17
CDR3 DNA: TGTGCCAGCAGCTCTATTAACAGGGGGGGAAGCAACACTGAAGCTTTCTTT
CDR3 protein: CASSSINRGGSNTEAFF

V gene: TRBV9
D gene: -
J gene: TRBJ2-7
CDR3 length: 15
CDR3 DNA: TGTGCCAGCAGCGTAGATAGTCAGGGCGGGTACGAGCAGTACTTC
CDR3 protein: CASSVDSQGGYEQYF

V gene: TRBV6-1
D gene: -
J gene: TRBJ2-2
CDR3 length: 14
CDR3 DNA: TGTGCCAGCAGTGAAACATTGGCGGGAGGGGAGCTGTTTTTT
CDR3 protein: CASSETLAGGELFF

V gene: TRBV9
D gene: -
J gene: TRBJ2-1
CDR3 length: 13
CDR3 DNA: TGTGCCAGCAGCCCCCGTTTAACGGATCAGCAGTTCTTC
CDR3 protein: CASSPRLTDQQFF